The 32 T cell receptor beta chains presented below share a single source sample, sequenced in a study of technical replicates of blood from a handful of donors (dated by TCRdb to about 2017). The receptor library was made with the immunoSEQ multiplex PCR assay. As stored in TCRdb, this immuneACCESS dataset retains in-frame rearrangements with V and J assigned. A fraction of the clones does not appear; measured against another copy, unresolved V genes explain less than half of the discrepancy, and the remainder lacks a known reason. The sample table records some 85,000 clones; 94% of these occur just once. About 0.4% of the sample rests with the top ten. The sequencing sample was made of T cells isolated from PBMCs. The receptors shown here come from a human donor in good health.

The rearrangement uses TRBV9 and TRBJ1-5; the match to TRBD1 covers 9 bases. The length of the CDR3 is 14 residues. CDR1 and CDR2 (germline): SGDLS, YYNGEE. V trimming: 3 bases; J trimming: 4 bases; junction bases outside the gene matches: 2. CDR3 residues: CASSAGQGNQPQHF. The CDR3 nucleotides are TGTGCCAGCAGCGCGGGACAGGGTAATCAGCCCCAGCATTTT.

The V and J genes are TRBV7-3 and TRBJ2-5; D is uncertain. V was pared by 5 bases and J by 1 base, with 14 bases between. CDR1 and CDR2 (germline): SGHTA, FQGTGA. The CDR3 covers 15 residues. The CDR3 region is CASSGQVGSQETQYF. As DNA, the CDR3 is TGTGCCAGCAGCGGGCAAGTGGGCTCCCAAGAGACCCAGTACTTC. Filled out from reference TRBV7-3 and TRBJ2-5, the complete variable domain reads GAGVSQTPSNKVTEKGKYVELRCDPISGHTALYWYRQSLGQGPEFLIYFQGTGAADDSGLPNDRFFAVRPEGSVSTLKIQRTERGDSAVYLCASSGQVGSQETQYFGPGTRLLVL.

The chain uses TRBV28 and TRBJ1-2; D may be TRBD1 (5 bases). From germline, CDR1 is MDHEN and CDR2 SYDVKM. CDR3 size: 14 residues. The ends were cut back, 6 bases at V and 4 bases at J, with 15 bases in the middle. CDR3 amino acids: CASRPRGVSYGYTF. CDR3 sequence (DNA): TGTGCCAGCAGGCCTCGGGGGGTTTCCTATGGCTACACCTTC.

The chain carries TRBV19 and TRBJ1-4, with TRBD1 matching 11 bases. The CDR3 runs 15 residues. The ends lost 4 bases at V and 7 bases at J; junction bases unmatched: 5. Germline-derived CDR1 and CDR2 are LNHDA and SQIVND (reference sequence). CDR3 loop: CASSTRTGGFEKLFF. DNA of the CDR3: TGTGCCAGTAGTACTCGGACAGGGGGCTTTGAAAAACTGTTTTTT. Looking up the rest from reference TRBV19 and TRBJ1-4 gives the full variable domain: DGGITQSPKYLFRKEGQNVTLSCEQNLNHDAMYWYRQDPGQGLRLIYYSQIVNDFQKGDIAEGYSVSREKKESFPLTVTSAQKNPTAFYLCASSTRTGGFEKLFFGSGTQLSVL.

The CDR3 coding sequence is TGTGCTAGTGGTTTAGGAGGAAACTACGAGCAGTACTTC. The encoded protein is CASGLGGNYEQYF. The chain couples TRBV12-5 to TRBJ2-7; tentatively, D is TRBD2 (5 bases). Germline V CDR1 and CDR2: LGHNT, FRNRAP. Trimming left V 3 bases short and J 3 bases short, with 9 bases between. The CDR3 is made up of 13 amino acids.

The chain employs TRBV29-1 and TRBJ2-7; D remains ambiguous. This CDR3 contains 11 residues. Trimming removed 6 bases from V and 3 bases from J, with 9 bases in between. Per germline, CDR1 SQVTM and CDR2 ANQGSEA. CDR3 DNA sequence: TGCAGCGTCAGGATCAACTACGAGCAGTACTTC. It codes for CSVRINYEQYF.

The rearrangement joins TRBV9 to TRBJ2-7, with TRBD2 matching over 10 bases. With V trimmed by 0 bases and J by 7 bases, 13 bases remained unmatched. The CDR3 runs 17 residues. Germline values: CDR1 SGDLS, CDR2 YYNGEE. In DNA form, the CDR3 reads TGTGCCAGCAGCGTAGCCACATCGGGGCTAGCGGGAGTGGAGCAGTACTTC. Its protein is CASSVATSGLAGVEQYF. The full variable domain, completed using reference TRBV9 and TRBJ2-7, is DSGVTQTPKHLITATGQRVTLRCSPRSGDLSVYWYQQSLDQGLQFLIQYYNGEERAKGNILERFSAQQFPDLHSELNLSSLELGDSALYFCASSVATSGLAGVEQYFGPGTRLTVT.

The chain has TRBV5-1 and TRBJ2-7, with D tentatively TRBD1 (6 bases). Germline V CDR1 and CDR2: SGHRS, YFSETQ. The CDR3 loop spans 13 amino acids. Between the trimmed V and J ends, which lost 2 bases and 4 bases, there was a span of 10 bases. The CDR3: CASSLQGGYEQYF. The CDR3 bases are TGCGCCAGCAGCTTACAGGGTGGTTACGAGCAGTACTTC.

The CDR3 sequence is CASSLGLAGTNEQFF. CDR3 bases: TGTGCCAGCAGCTTAGGACTAGCGGGAACAAATGAGCAGTTCTTC. The chain employs TRBV7-7 and TRBJ2-1, with 11 positions matching TRBD2. V trimming: 1 base; J trimming: 7 bases; junction bases outside the gene matches: 3. CDR1 is SSHAT, CDR2 FNYEAQ, per germline (reference sequence). This CDR3 is 15 amino acids long.

This CDR3 is CASSHGSIAQGGKLFF. CDR3 coding DNA: TGTGCCAGTAGCCACGGGTCGATAGCCCAAGGGGGAAAACTGTTTTTT. This sequence joins TRBV19 and TRBJ1-4, with D tentatively TRBD1 (6 bases). The CDR3 has 16 amino acids. From germline, CDR1 is LNHDA and CDR2 SQIVND (reference sequence). Between the trimmed V and J ends, which lost 6 bases and 10 bases, there was a span of 24 bases. Complete variable domain (other parts from reference TRBV19 and TRBJ1-4): DGGITQSPKYLFRKEGQNVTLSCEQNLNHDAMYWYRQDPGQGLRLIYYSQIVNDFQKGDIAEGYSVSREKKESFPLTVTSAQKNPTAFYLCASSHGSIAQGGKLFFGSGTQLSVL.

The V call is TRBV6-5, the J call TRBJ1-2; 7 positions match TRBD1. V trimming: 6 bases; J trimming: 3 bases; junction bases outside the gene matches: 7. The germline V gene encodes CDR1 MNHEY and CDR2 SVGAGI. There are 14 residues in the CDR3. For the CDR3, the DNA is TGTGCCAGCAGCTTCCTTGGACAGGACTATGGCTACACCTTC. Its protein is CASSFLGQDYGYTF.

The gene calls are TRBV7-2 and TRBJ2-7; possible D gene TRBD2, 6 bases. The CDR3 has 13 amino acids. Looked up from germline, CDR1 is SGHTA and CDR2 is FQGNSA. V shed 4 bases and J shed 6 bases, with 13 bases lying between them. CDR3 nucleotides: TGTGCCAGCAGCTCACCCCTAGCGATCGAGCAGTACTTC. Residues: CASSSPLAIEQYF.

This clone was observed a single time. The chain links TRBV6-6 to TRBJ2-7; the D gene is possibly TRBD1 (6 bases). Trimming removed 2 bases from V and 1 base from J, with 9 bases in between. The germline V gene encodes CDR1 MNHNY and CDR2 SVGAGI (reference sequence). The length of the CDR3 is 14 residues. The CDR3, as DNA: TGTGCCAGCAGTTACCGCAGGGGATCCTACGAGCAGTACTTC. It specifies CASSYRRGSYEQYF.

With regard to this clone: The same CDR3 also results from other DNA sequences found in this sample. The rearrangement uses TRBV5-6 and TRBJ2-1, with 10 bases identical to TRBD2. Trimming removed 0 bases from V and 3 bases from J; junction bases left unmatched: 3. In germline, CDR1 is SGHDT, CDR2 YYEEEE. The CDR3 totals 16 residues. CDR3 sequence (DNA): TGTGCCAGCAGCTTGGTAGCTAGCGGGAGCTACAATGAGCAGTTCTTC. Its protein is CASSLVASGSYNEQFF.

This chain joins TRBV10-3 and TRBJ2-1, with 9 nucleotides matching TRBD2. V dropped 7 bases and J dropped 2; count of bases not matched to a gene: 6. There are 15 residues in the CDR3. Germline CDR1 and CDR2: ENHRY and SYGVKD. The CDR3 reads CAINQPSGTYNEQFF. The DNA for the CDR3 is TGTGCCATCAACCAACCTAGCGGGACCTACAATGAGCAGTTCTTC.

V usage is TRBV19 and J usage is TRBJ2-1, with 13 bases aligning to TRBD2. V lost 5 bases, J lost 8 bases, and 12 bases stayed unmatched. Germline V lookup: CDR1 LNHDA, CDR2 SQIVND (reference sequence). The CDR3 covers 17 residues. As DNA, the CDR3 is TGTGCCAGTAGTCAACTAGCGGGAGGGTCGGATATCCATGAGCAGTTCTTC. This codes for CASSQLAGGSDIHEQFF.

The J gene is TRBJ2-3, the V gene TRBV11-2, with 7 bases matching TRBD1. CDR1 and CDR2 (germline): SGHAT, FQNNGV. The CDR3 spans 16 residues. V trimming: 1 base; J trimming: 2 bases; junction bases outside the gene matches: 6. The CDR3 loop reads CASSLGPGQPTDTQYF. The CDR3 nucleotides are TGTGCCAGCAGCTTAGGTCCGGGACAGCCCACAGATACGCAGTATTTT.

The V and J genes are TRBV12-5 and TRBJ2-5; 7 nucleotides agree with TRBD1. The CDR3 has 16 amino acids. The J segment lost 1 base and the V segment lost 6 bases, leaving 11 bases of the junction unmatched. Germline CDR1 is LGHNT and CDR2 is FRNRAP. DNA of the CDR3: TGTGCTAGTGGACTCTACCATTACAGGGGCCAAGAGACCCAGTACTTC. Encoded protein: CASGLYHYRGQETQYF.

The V call is TRBV28, the J call TRBJ1-2; TRBD1 matches at 10 bases. Per germline, CDR1 MDHEN and CDR2 SYDVKM. The CDR3 covers 16 residues. The junction had 10 bases not matched to a gene; V was cut back by 5 bases and J by 4 bases. In DNA, the CDR3 is TGTGCCAGCAGTCCCCCGACAGGGGGCTTTGGCTATGGCTACACCTTC. Translated, it gives CASSPPTGGFGYGYTF.

V is TRBV7-8 and J is TRBJ1-5; D is ambiguous. There are 16 residues in the CDR3. Germline V lookup: CDR1 SGHVS, CDR2 FQNEAQ. Trimming removed 1 base from V and 0 bases from J, with 10 bases in between. CDR3 amino acids: CASSLDSGYSNQPQHF. The CDR3 DNA is TGTGCCAGCAGCTTAGATTCAGGATATAGCAATCAGCCCCAGCATTTT.

The CDR3 DNA sequence: TGTGCCAGCGACCTTAAGGAGGGCTACGAGCAGTACTTC. It translates to CASDLKEGYEQYF. This chain connects TRBV6-1 to TRBJ2-7; a possible D gene is TRBD2 (6 bases). Germline CDR1 is MNHNS and CDR2 is SASEGT. Trimming cost V 8 bases and J 3 bases, with 14 bases left between them. This CDR3 spans 13 amino acids.

This clone was seen a single time. CDR3 loop: CSVDPAGGQTEAFF. The CDR3 DNA follows: TGCAGCGTTGATCCCGCGGGGGGCCAAACTGAAGCTTTCTTT. The chain recombines TRBV29-1 with TRBJ1-1; possible D gene TRBD1, 6 bases. V gave up 3 bases and J gave up 5 bases, with 16 bases separating them. The CDR3 has 14 residues. Germline CDR1 is SQVTM and CDR2 is ANQGSEA.

V is TRBV30 and J is TRBJ2-7; D is undetermined. Germline V gene sequence: CDR1 GTSNPN, CDR2 SVGIG (reference sequence). This CDR3 has 11 residues. The germline V and J ends were trimmed by 1 base and 4 bases, with 5 bases remaining between them. The CDR3 nucleotides are TGTGCCTGGAGTGCCAGGTACGAGCAGTACTTC. The encoded protein is CAWSARYEQYF. The full variable domain, completed using reference TRBV30 and TRBJ2-7, is SQTIHQWPATLVQPVGSPLSLECTVEGTSNPNLYWYRQAAGRGLQLLFYSVGIGQISSEVPQNLSASRPQDRQFILSSKKLLLSDSGFYLCAWSARYEQYFGPGTRLTVT.

In its sample, this clone was seen a few times. The chain links TRBV11-2 to TRBJ1-1; possibly TRBD1 for D (5 bases). CDR3 length equals 15 residues. Germline V lookup: CDR1 SGHAT, CDR2 FQNNGV. The V and J ends lost 5 bases and 4 bases respectively, with 17 bases between them. The DNA of the CDR3 is TGTGCCAGCAGCGGAGAGACGGGGGTAGTCACTGAAGCTTTCTTT. Amino acids: CASSGETGVVTEAFF.

The chain has TRBV29-1 and TRBJ2-7; TRBD1 aligns across 8 bases. Looked up from germline, CDR1 is SQVTM and CDR2 is ANQGSEA. The CDR3 contains 15 residues. Trimming cost V 1 base and J 3 bases; bases outside gene matches: 8. The CDR3 sequence: CSVEVRAGGIYEQYF. The CDR3 DNA sequence: TGCAGCGTTGAAGTCAGGGCAGGGGGCATCTACGAGCAGTACTTC.

DNA of the CDR3: TGTGCCATCAGATTAGCGGGAGGATTTTCCGAGCAGTACTTC. Translated, it gives CAIRLAGGFSEQYF. The genes are TRBV10-3 and TRBJ2-7, with 10 nucleotides matching TRBD2. CDR3 length: 14 amino acids. Unmatched junction bases numbered 8, after V lost 6 bases and J lost 6 bases. The germline V gene encodes CDR1 ENHRY and CDR2 SYGVKD.

This chain's CDR3 is CATRWFGYGYTF. The DNA of the CDR3 is TGTGCCACTAGATGGTTCGGCTATGGCTACACCTTC. The chain carries TRBV19 and TRBJ1-2, with no clear D. Between the trimmed V and J ends, which lost 10 bases and 4 bases, there was a span of 13 bases. Germline lookup yields CDR1 LNHDA and CDR2 SQIVND (reference sequence). The CDR3 totals 12 residues.

For the CDR3, the DNA is TGTGCCAGCCCACCGGGACAGGGCAACACTGAAGCTTTCTTT. Translated, it gives CASPPGQGNTEAFF. V is TRBV6-6 and J is TRBJ1-1, with 9 nucleotides matching TRBD1. The V gene end was trimmed by 8 bases and the J gene end by 2 bases; junction bases not matched to a gene: 6. CDR1 MNHNY and CDR2 SVGAGI come from the germline V gene (reference sequence). The CDR3 spans 14 residues.

In this sample, this clone turned up once. The J gene is TRBJ2-7, the V gene TRBV10-2; 7 nucleotides agree with TRBD1. J gave up 4 bases and V 6 bases, and 15 bases lay outside the gene matches. Per germline, CDR1 WSHSY and CDR2 SAAADI. This CDR3 has 16 residues. The CDR3 spells CASRPGPGTEIYEQYF. CDR3 in DNA: TGCGCCAGCAGGCCGGGTCCCGGGACAGAAATTTACGAGCAGTACTTC.

This rearrangement joins TRBV30 to TRBJ2-1, with 9 bases identical to TRBD1. The CDR3 runs 15 residues. Per germline, CDR1 GTSNPN and CDR2 SVGIG (reference sequence). J was trimmed by 4 bases and V by 4 bases; bases with no gene match: 8. The CDR3 loop reads CAWTRGTGRYNEQFF. In DNA, the CDR3 is TGTGCCTGGACCAGAGGGACAGGGCGGTACAATGAGCAGTTCTTC.

V is TRBV21-1 and J is TRBJ2-7; TRBD1, the D gene given by the table, was not confirmed from the DNA. TRBV21-1 is designated a pseudogene. This CDR3 region has 17 residues. The CDR3 DNA follows: TGTGCCAGCAGCAAAGGGGCAAAGTCGATGTCCTCCTACGAGCAGTACTTC. This gives the protein CASSKGAKSMSSYEQYF.

The chain combines TRBV2 with TRBJ2-1; D remains unclear. Trimming took off 4 bases at V and 6 bases at J, with 7 bases between the two ends. There are 12 residues in the CDR3. The germline CDR1 and CDR2 sequences are SNHLY and FYNNEI. The CDR3 DNA reads TGTGCCAGCAGTGTTAGTATCAATGAGCAGTTCTTC. This translates into CASSVSINEQFF.